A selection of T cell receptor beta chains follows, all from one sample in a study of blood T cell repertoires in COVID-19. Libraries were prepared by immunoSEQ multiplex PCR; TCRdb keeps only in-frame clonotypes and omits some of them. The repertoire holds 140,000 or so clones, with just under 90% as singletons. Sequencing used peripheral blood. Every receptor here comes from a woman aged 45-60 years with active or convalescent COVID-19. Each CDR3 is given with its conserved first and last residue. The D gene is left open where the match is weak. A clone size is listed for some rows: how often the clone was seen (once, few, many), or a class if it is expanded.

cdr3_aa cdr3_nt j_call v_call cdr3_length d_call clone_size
CASSLVGDRGTEAFF TGCGCCAGCAGCTTGGTGGGGGACAGGGGCACTGAAGCTTTCTTT TRBJ1-1 TRBV5-1 15 TRBD1 .
CASSQDPGGVGPQHF TGCGCCAGCAGCCAAGATCCAGGGGGTGTCGGCCCCCAGCATTTT TRBJ1-5 TRBV4-3 15 TRBD1 .
CASNPRDRDNEQFF TGTGCCAGCAATCCTCGAGACAGGGACAATGAGCAGTTCTTC TRBJ2-1 TRBV19 14 TRBD1 once
CASSSTTGTGTYEQYF TGTGCCAGCAGCTCTACGACCGGGACAGGGACCTACGAGCAGTACTTC TRBJ2-7 TRBV5-8 16 TRBD1 once
CASSLTGGSSGELFF TGTGCCAGCAGCCTAACAGGGGGTAGTAGCGGGGAGCTGTTTTTT TRBJ2-2 TRBV28 15 TRBD1 .
CASSFQGREKLFF TGCGCCAGCAGCTTCCAGGGTCGGGAAAAACTGTTTTTT TRBJ1-4 TRBV5-1 13 . .
CASSGRNTYGYTF TGTGCCAGCAGTGGGAGGAATACCTATGGCTACACCTTC TRBJ1-2 TRBV28 13 . .
CASSLEWGLEQYF TGCGCCAGCAGCCTAGAATGGGGGCTCGAGCAGTACTTC TRBJ2-7 TRBV4-1 13 . .
CASSTDRQETQYF TGTGCCAGCAGTACGGACAGGCAAGAGACCCAGTACTTC TRBJ2-5 TRBV2 13 TRBD1 .
CASGDRVSNYGYTF TGTGCCAGTGGGGACAGGGTTTCTAACTATGGCTACACCTTC TRBJ1-2 TRBV28 14 TRBD1 once